This T cell receptor (beta chain) derives from a study of Graves' ophthalmopathy and Graves' hyperthyroidism. Study results and limitations: Most expanded clonotypes in thyroid above 0.001 frequency also showed up in blood.

Trimming took 5 bases from V and 9 from J; bases not matched to a gene: 9. From germline, CDR1 is LNHNV and CDR2 YYDKDF (reference sequence). This CDR3 is built from 15 residues. Ten or more counts support this clonotype. What it binds is not known. As the template, RNA transcripts were used to amplify TCR beta CDR3 regions. The first round was an RT-PCR with HTBI primers, and the second round was a multiplex PCR. A single record per CDR3 protein comes from TCRdb applying MiXCR to the multiplex PCR reads. Of 600,000 to 950,000 distinct CDR3 sequences listed, about 44% are singletons. The receptor was isolated from an adult man with Graves' ophthalmopathy. This sequence joins TRBV15 and TRBJ1-6; 8 bases align to TRBD1. The specimen sequenced was peripheral blood. The CDR3 reads CATSGTSGGGSPLHF. DNA of the CDR3: TGTGCCACCAGCGGAACCTCAGGGGGCGGTTCACCCCTCCACTTT.